A single sample is the source of the 30 T cell receptor beta chains below, sequenced in a study of blood T cell repertoires in COVID-19. Measured with immunoSEQ multiplex PCR; TCRdb has only the in-frame clones, and not every one. The table shows roughly 98,000 clones, with around 85% occurring only once. The sequenced sample was peripheral blood. Receptor source: a woman in her seventies with active or convalescent COVID-19.

This clone has only one observation. J is TRBJ2-2 and V is TRBV27, with a possible D match to TRBD2 (6 bases). Per the germline V gene, CDR1 is MNHEY and CDR2 is SMNVEV (reference sequence). CDR3 length: 14 residues. V was cut by 6 bases and J by 4 bases, with 12 bases left in between. DNA of the CDR3: TGTGCCAGCAGCCGCGGGGCGGGCACCGGGGAGCTGTTTTTT. Translated, it gives CASSRGAGTGELFF.

This sequence joins TRBV2 and TRBJ2-1, with TRBD2 identical over 7 bases. The CDR3 runs to 15 residues. V trimming: 4 bases; J trimming: 7 bases; junction bases outside the gene matches: 10. From germline, CDR1 is SNHLY and CDR2 FYNNEI. The chain's CDR3 is CASSVMSGVGNEQFF. Here the CDR3 DNA reads TGTGCCAGCAGTGTTATGAGCGGGGTTGGTAATGAGCAGTTCTTC. Filled out from reference TRBV2 and TRBJ2-1, the complete variable domain reads EPEVTQTPSHQVTQMGQEVILRCVPISNHLYFYWYRQILGQKVEFLVSFYNNEISEKSEIFDDQFSVERPDGSNFTLKIRSTKLEDSAMYFCASSVMSGVGNEQFFGPGTRLTVL.

The chain carries TRBV14 and TRBJ2-7, with 7 nucleotides matching TRBD1. V shed 2 bases and J 2 bases; nucleotides not matched to a gene: 6. Germline V gives CDR1 SGHDN, CDR2 FVKESK. The CDR3 length is 15 residues. CDR3 sequence reads: CASSQRRTGAYEQYF. The CDR3 nucleotides are TGTGCCAGCAGCCAACGGAGGACAGGAGCCTACGAGCAGTACTTC. Using reference TRBV14 and TRBJ2-7 for the parts outside the CDR3, the full variable domain is EAGVTQFPSHSVIEKGQTVTLRCDPISGHDNLYWYRRVMGKEIKFLLHFVKESKQDESGMPNNRFLAERTGGTYSTLKVQPAELEDSGVYFCASSQRRTGAYEQYFGPGTRLTVT.

The chain joins TRBV6-1 to TRBJ2-6; a possible D gene is TRBD2 (6 bases). In germline, CDR1 is MNHNS, CDR2 SASEGT. The CDR3 covers 16 residues. Trimming took 1 base from V and 4 from J, leaving 11 bases between them. Here the CDR3 reads CASSEGPGAGANVLTF. CDR3 in DNA: TGTGCCAGCAGTGAAGGTCCGGGAGCCGGGGCCAACGTCCTGACTTTC.

This rearrangement joins TRBV20-1 to TRBJ2-5; 7 bases map to TRBD1. CDR3 length: 14 amino acids. The germline V gene encodes CDR1 DFQATT and CDR2 SNEGSKA (reference sequence). J lost 9 bases, V lost 3 bases, and 13 bases had no gene match. CDR3 sequence (DNA): TGCAGTGCTAGTGAACAGGGGCCGACTAAGGCCCAGTACTTC. As protein: CSASEQGPTKAQYF.

This clone has only a few counts. The V gene is TRBV5-4, the J gene TRBJ1-2; D is possibly TRBD1 (6 bases). V was shortened by 4 bases and J by 7 bases, with 26 bases between the two germline ends. CDR1 is SGHNT, CDR2 YYREEE, per germline (reference sequence). The CDR3 totals 17 residues. CDR3 sequence: CASSRDLLEQGRSGYTF. CDR3 coding DNA: TGTGCCAGCAGCCGAGACCTCCTTGAACAGGGAAGAAGTGGCTACACCTTC.

The genes are TRBV6-5 and TRBJ2-7, with TRBD1 as a possible D gene (5 bases). The CDR3 is 13 residues long. V was clipped by 11 bases and J by 0 bases, with 14 bases between them. Germline loops: CDR1 MNHEY, CDR2 SVGAGI. This CDR3 is CALSRAFSYEQYF. CDR3 sequence (DNA): TGTGCCCTAAGCAGGGCGTTCTCCTACGAGCAGTACTTC.

This chain uses TRBV4-2 with TRBJ1-5; no clear D. CDR3 length equals 20 residues. V was trimmed by 3 bases and J by 0 bases, leaving 24 bases between them. Germline lookup yields CDR1 LGHNA and CDR2 YNFKEQ. In nucleotides, the CDR3 is TGTGCCAGCAGCCACCTTGCGGGCTATTCCCACCTTTATAGCAATCAGCCCCAGCATTTT. This translates into CASSHLAGYSHLYSNQPQHF.

The chain recombines TRBV12-3 or TRBV12-4 with TRBJ2-7; a weak D match, TRBD2 (7 bases). This CDR3 is built from 12 residues. V lost 7 bases to trimming and J lost 4 bases, with 11 bases between them. CDR3 sequence reads: CASTAGAYEQYF. The CDR3 DNA sequence: TGTGCCAGCACGGCGGGGGCGTACGAGCAGTACTTC.

This rearrangement joins TRBV24-1 to TRBJ1-2; 8 positions agree with TRBD1. Germline-derived CDR1 and CDR2 are KGHDR and SFDVKD. The CDR3 contains 16 residues. J was trimmed by 6 bases and V by 3 bases; bases with no gene match: 11. The CDR3 DNA follows: TGTGCCACCAGTGATCGGGACAGGCCCTATGGGGATGGCTACACCTTC. Translating gives CATSDRDRPYGDGYTF.

The gene calls are TRBV11-2 and TRBJ2-1; 9 positions agree with TRBD1. V lost 5 bases to trimming and J lost 4 bases; unmatched junction nucleotides: 6. CDR3 size: 15 residues. Germline CDR1 is SGHAT and CDR2 is FQNNGV. CDR3 DNA: TGTGCCAGCAGCCCCAGGGACAGGGTGTACAATGAGCAGTTCTTC. Its protein is CASSPRDRVYNEQFF.

The chain recombines TRBV10-1 with TRBJ2-7; 9 nucleotides align to TRBD1. V lost 0 bases and J lost 7; bases outside the gene matches: 7. This CDR3 has 15 residues. Germline CDR1 reads WNHNN; CDR2 reads SYGVQD (reference sequence). The chain's CDR3 is CASSESNRGQGEQYF. CDR3 nucleotide sequence: TGCGCCAGCAGTGAGTCGAACAGGGGGCAGGGTGAGCAGTACTTC.

In nucleotides, the CDR3 is TGCGCCAGCAGCCAGGGGACAGAGAGTTCACCCCTCCACTTT. Its protein product is CASSQGTESSPLHF. The chain employs TRBV5-1 and TRBJ1-6; 7 nucleotides align to TRBD1. This CDR3 is built from 14 residues. The germline gives CDR1 SGHRS, CDR2 YFSETQ. The J segment lost 9 bases and the V segment lost 4 bases, leaving 7 bases of the junction unmatched.

This clone has only a few counts. This sequence joins TRBV21-1 and TRBJ1-1; TRBD1 is taken as the D call from the table, unchecked against the DNA. TRBV21-1 is classified as a pseudogene. This CDR3 has 14 residues. CDR3 sequence: CASSKSGSDTEAFF. CDR3 DNA: TGTGCCAGCAGCAAATCTGGCAGTGACACTGAAGCTTTCTTT.

J is TRBJ2-3 and V is TRBV4-3, with a tentative D call TRBD1 (6 bases). Germline V gene lookup returns CDR1 LGHNA and CDR2 YSLEER. The CDR3 consists of 20 residues. Trimming removed 6 bases from V and 4 bases from J, with 32 bases in between. CDR3 bases: TGCGCCAGCAGTACAAGACACAGCGGTACAGGGATGGTAGGGCCAGATACGCAGTATTTT. It specifies CASSTRHSGTGMVGPDTQYF.

The genes are TRBV7-9 and TRBJ2-3; TRBD1 is a possible D gene (6 bases). V dropped 3 bases and J dropped 0 bases, with 7 bases sitting between them. Germline lookup yields CDR1 SEHNR and CDR2 FQNEAQ (reference sequence). CDR3 length: 14 amino acids. The CDR3 region has the DNA TGTGCCAGCAGCTTCGACAGGAGCACAGATACGCAGTATTTT. Protein product: CASSFDRSTDTQYF.

This clone has a handful of counts. V gene TRBV4-3 combines with J gene TRBJ1-6, with unresolved D. From germline, CDR1 is LGHNA and CDR2 YSLEER. The V and J ends lost 0 bases and 1 base respectively, with 7 bases between them. The CDR3 extends over 16 amino acids. The CDR3 DNA sequence: TGCGCCAGCAGCCAAGATCCCCAGTCCTATAATTCACCCCTCCACTTT. Translating gives CASSQDPQSYNSPLHF.

There are a few counts of this clone. The V and J genes are TRBV2 and TRBJ1-5, with D possibly TRBD1 on 5 matching bases. Germline lookup yields CDR1 SNHLY and CDR2 FYNNEI. The germline V and J ends were trimmed by 4 bases and 4 bases, with 14 bases remaining between them. CDR3 size: 15 residues. For the CDR3, the DNA is TGTGCCAGCAGTGCCCAGGGAGGTTCGAATCAGCCCCAGCATTTT. It encodes CASSAQGGSNQPQHF.

The sample holds one count of this clone. The CDR3 DNA reads as TGTGCCAGCAGCTTACAGCGGGGGAGCACAGATACGCAGTATTTT. Protein product: CASSLQRGSTDTQYF. This chain uses TRBV5-4 with TRBJ2-3, with TRBD2 matching 8 bases. The CDR3 loop spans 15 amino acids. Germline lookup yields CDR1 SGHNT and CDR2 YYREEE (reference sequence). J was trimmed by 0 bases and V by 2 bases; bases with no gene match: 2.

The CDR3 protein is CASSEAPRGVETQYF. The DNA for the CDR3 is TGTGCCAGCAGTGAAGCCCCCCGGGGGGTGGAGACCCAGTACTTC. The V gene is TRBV2, the J gene TRBJ2-5; TRBD2 matches at 7 bases. The trim removed 0 bases at V and 5 bases at J, leaving 6 bases unmatched. This CDR3 has 15 residues. Germline CDR1 and CDR2: SNHLY and FYNNEI.

V is TRBV28 and J is TRBJ1-2; D is perhaps TRBD1 (6 bases). The V and J ends lost 2 bases and 4 bases respectively, with 11 bases between them. Germline CDR1 is MDHEN and CDR2 is SYDVKM. This CDR3 has 14 amino acids. The CDR3: CASSLPTGSYGYTF. Written as DNA, the CDR3 is TGTGCCAGCAGTTTACCTACAGGGTCCTATGGCTACACCTTC.

V and J are TRBV7-2 and TRBJ2-7, with 11 bases aligning to TRBD1. Per the germline V gene, CDR1 is SGHTA and CDR2 is FQGNSA. Germline trimming cut 5 bases from V and 2 bases from J; bases unmatched to any gene: 5. There are 15 residues in the CDR3. DNA for the CDR3: TGTGCCAGCAGCCGCCGGACAGGGGGCGCCTACGAGCAGTACTTC. Translation: CASSRRTGGAYEQYF.

The chain combines TRBV27 with TRBJ1-6; TRBD1 agrees at 7 bases. The V and J ends lost 4 bases and 0 bases, in that order; junction bases with no gene match: 6. This CDR3 has 17 residues. CDR1 and CDR2 (germline): MNHEY, SMNVEV (reference sequence). The CDR3: CASSSTGAGSYNSPLHF. CDR3 in DNA: TGTGCCAGCAGTTCCACAGGGGCGGGCTCCTATAATTCACCCCTCCACTTT.

The chain employs TRBV9 and TRBJ2-3, with D maybe TRBD2 (6 bases). The CDR3 loop spans 15 amino acids. Trimming stripped 3 bases from V and 0 bases from J, with 11 bases between. Germline V gene sequence: CDR1 SGDLS, CDR2 YYNGEE. The CDR3 DNA reads TGTGCCAGCAGCGCGTACGGGGGTAGCACAGATACGCAGTATTTT. It is translated as CASSAYGGSTDTQYF. Using reference TRBV9 and TRBJ2-3 for the parts outside the CDR3, the full variable domain is DSGVTQTPKHLITATGQRVTLRCSPRSGDLSVYWYQQSLDQGLQFLIQYYNGEERAKGNILERFSAQQFPDLHSELNLSSLELGDSALYFCASSAYGGSTDTQYFGPGTRLTVL.

V usage is TRBV9 and J usage is TRBJ2-5; TRBD2 matches 8 bases. V lost 4 bases and J lost 5; bases outside the gene matches: 10. Germline V lookup: CDR1 SGDLS, CDR2 YYNGEE. The CDR3 is made up of 15 amino acids. DNA of the CDR3: TGTGCCAGCAGCCCGACGGGGGGGTTTGGGGAGACCCAGTACTTC. This encodes CASSPTGGFGETQYF.

Only a few counts were recorded for this clone. The rearrangement joins TRBV3-1 (or the pseudogene TRBV3-2) to TRBJ2-3, with 13 nucleotides matching TRBD2. Germline CDR1 LGHDT, CDR2 YNNKEL (reference sequence). The CDR3 totals 17 residues. With V trimmed by 3 bases and J by 3 bases, 6 bases remained unmatched. CDR3 sequence reads: CASSHGTSGVPTDTQYF. The DNA of the CDR3 is TGTGCCAGCAGCCATGGGACTAGCGGGGTGCCGACAGATACGCAGTATTTT.

The genes are TRBV6-2 or TRBV6-3 and TRBJ1-5, with 12 bases matching TRBD1. Trimming removed 6 bases from V and 11 bases from J; junction bases left unmatched: 8. The CDR3 is made up of 14 amino acids. Germline loops: CDR1 MNHEY, CDR2 SVGEGT. The chain's CDR3 is CASSPTGQGATQHF. The CDR3 DNA reads as TGTGCCAGCAGCCCTACGGGACAGGGGGCGACCCAGCATTTT.

The chain combines TRBV5-1 with TRBJ2-3; TRBD2 matches 11 bases. The germline CDR1 and CDR2 sequences are SGHRS and YFSETQ. The trim removed 4 bases at V and 1 base at J, leaving 8 bases unmatched. The CDR3 covers 17 residues. The CDR3 nucleotides read TGCGCCAGCAGCCCCGGTGGACTAGCGGGTCGCACAGATACGCAGTATTTT. This gives the protein CASSPGGLAGRTDTQYF.

For this clone: One end of the junction varies from germline; a read error may be responsible. The J gene is TRBJ2-5, the V gene TRBV7-8; 13 nucleotides agree with TRBD2. This CDR3 comprises 16 residues. Per germline, CDR1 SGHVS and CDR2 FQNEAQ. The CDR3: CAGSLGTSGAQETQYF. The CDR3 nucleotides are TGTGCCGGCAGCTTGGGGACTAGCGGGGCACAAGAGACCCAGTACTTC.

The J gene is TRBJ2-5, the V gene TRBV3-1 (or the pseudogene TRBV3-2), with TRBD1 matching over 8 bases. Germline trimming cut 6 bases from V and 0 bases from J; bases unmatched to any gene: 9. Looked up from germline, CDR1 is LGHDT and CDR2 is YNNKEL (reference sequence). This CDR3 comprises 16 residues. The CDR3 spells CASSPGQGPYQETQYF. The CDR3 bases are TGTGCCAGCAGTCCCGGACAGGGACCGTACCAAGAGACCCAGTACTTC.